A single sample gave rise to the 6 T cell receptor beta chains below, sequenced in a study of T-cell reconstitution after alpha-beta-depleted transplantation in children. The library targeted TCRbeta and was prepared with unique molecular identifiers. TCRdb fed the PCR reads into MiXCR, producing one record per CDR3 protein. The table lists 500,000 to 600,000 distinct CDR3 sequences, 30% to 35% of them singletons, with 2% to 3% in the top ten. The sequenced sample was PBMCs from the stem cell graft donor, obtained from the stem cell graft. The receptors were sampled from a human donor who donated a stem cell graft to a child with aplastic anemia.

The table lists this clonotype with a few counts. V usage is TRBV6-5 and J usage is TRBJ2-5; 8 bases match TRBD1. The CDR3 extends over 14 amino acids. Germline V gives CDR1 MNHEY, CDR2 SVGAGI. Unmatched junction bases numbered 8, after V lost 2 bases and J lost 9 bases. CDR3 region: CASSYTGGLPPQYF. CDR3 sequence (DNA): TGTGCCAGCAGTTACACAGGGGGACTCCCACCCCAGTACTTC.

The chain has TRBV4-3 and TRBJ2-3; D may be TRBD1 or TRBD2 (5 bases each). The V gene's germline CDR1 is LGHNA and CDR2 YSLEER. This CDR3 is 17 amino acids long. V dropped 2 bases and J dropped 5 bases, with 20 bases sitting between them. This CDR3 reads CASSQPSGTGIRDTQYF. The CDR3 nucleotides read TGCGCCAGCAGCCAACCCTCCGGGACGGGGATAAGAGATACGCAGTATTTT.

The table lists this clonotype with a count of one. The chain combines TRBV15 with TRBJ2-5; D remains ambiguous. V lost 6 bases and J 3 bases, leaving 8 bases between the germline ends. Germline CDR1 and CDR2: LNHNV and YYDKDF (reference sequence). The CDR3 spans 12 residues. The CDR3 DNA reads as TGTGCCACCAGGGCGTCAGAAGAGACCCAGTACTTC. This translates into CATRASEETQYF. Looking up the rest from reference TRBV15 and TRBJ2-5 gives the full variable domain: DAMVIQNPRYQVTQFGKPVTLSCSQTLNHNVMYWYQQKSSQAPKLLFHYYDKDFNNEADTPDNFQSRRPNTSFCFLDIRSPGLGDTAMYLCATRASEETQYFGPGTRLLVL.

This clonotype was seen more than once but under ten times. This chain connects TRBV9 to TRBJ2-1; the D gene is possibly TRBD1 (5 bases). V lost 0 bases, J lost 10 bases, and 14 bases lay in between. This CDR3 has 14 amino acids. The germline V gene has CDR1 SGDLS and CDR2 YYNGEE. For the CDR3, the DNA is TGTGCCAGCAGCGTAGCGGCCCAGGGTTGGGAGCAGTTCTTC. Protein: CASSVAAQGWEQFF.

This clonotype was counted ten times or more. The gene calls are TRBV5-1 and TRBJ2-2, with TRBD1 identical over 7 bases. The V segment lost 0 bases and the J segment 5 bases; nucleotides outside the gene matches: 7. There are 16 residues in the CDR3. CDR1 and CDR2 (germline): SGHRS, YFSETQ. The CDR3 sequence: CASSLVQGIGTGELFF. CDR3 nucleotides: TGCGCCAGCAGCTTGGTACAGGGGATCGGGACCGGGGAGCTGTTTTTT. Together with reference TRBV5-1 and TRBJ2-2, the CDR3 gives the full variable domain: KAGVTQTPRYLIKTRGQQVTLSCSPISGHRSVSWYQQTPGQGLQFLFEYFSETQRNKGNFPGRFSGRQFSNSRSEMNVSTLELGDSALYLCASSLVQGIGTGELFFGEGSRLTVL.

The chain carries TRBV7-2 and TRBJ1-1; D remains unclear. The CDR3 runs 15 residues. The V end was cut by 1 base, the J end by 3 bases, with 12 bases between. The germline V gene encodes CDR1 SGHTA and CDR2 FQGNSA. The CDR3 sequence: CASSLGLLSYTEAFF. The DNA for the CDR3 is TGTGCCAGCAGCTTAGGCCTTTTGTCATACACTGAAGCTTTCTTT.